What follows is one T cell receptor beta chain and its context. Its antigen is not identified. This sample is drawn from a study of T cell responses to AZD1222 COVID-19 vaccine. The assay was immunoSEQ multiplex PCR, and TCRdb's table has in-frame clones only and misses some. Of roughly 55,000 clones listed, around 89% are singletons. Findings of the study overall: Among AZD1222 vaccinees, only six or seven were seropositive at baseline. Most donors were white British and more were female, and clonal diversity was possibly underestimated. Vaccine-related CD4 TCRs covered spike, predominating at 160-218 and 743-854.

Germline CDR1 and CDR2: LGHDT and YNNKEL (reference sequence). The ends were cut back, 1 base at V and 7 bases at J, with 9 bases in the middle. The CDR3 length is 13 residues. This TCR came from an adult in good health. The starting material was peripheral blood, obtained on day 0 of AZD1222 vaccination. The chain links TRBV3-1 (or the pseudogene TRBV3-2) to TRBJ2-3; D unclear. CDR3 DNA: TGTGCCAGCAGCCAAGTTCGCAGGTATACGCAGTATTTT. Its protein is CASSQVRRYTQYF.